This TCR beta chain was retrieved from a study of CD8+ T cells in alopecia areata. Trimming cost V 2 bases and J 2 bases, with 10 bases left between them. CDR3 length: 14 amino acids. The germline CDR1 and CDR2 sequences are SGHDT and YYEEEE. Investigators isolated RNA and reverse transcribed it into cDNA to act as the sequencing template. Assay used: immunoSEQ multiplex PCR; TCRdb lists only in-frame clones, some missing. The sample lists 79,000 or so clones; 60% to 70% were seen once. Treatment indicated: oral pan-JAK inhibitor, 5-10 mg twice daily. This material consisted of CD8+ T cells sorted from blood, taken at week 24, from a patient treated with tofacitinib. The J gene is TRBJ2-5, the V gene TRBV5-6, with D possibly being TRBD1 (6 bases). This receptor was identified in a human donor with alopecia areata. Here the CDR3 reads CASSFGRGQETQYF. The CDR3, as DNA: TGTGCCAGCAGCTTTGGAAGGGGGCAAGAGACCCAGTACTTC.